This T cell receptor (beta chain) was captured by sequencing in a study of T cell responses to AZD1222 COVID-19 vaccine. V dropped 1 base and J dropped 3 bases, with 18 bases sitting between them. CDR1 is SQVTM and CDR2 is ANQGSEA in the germline V gene. The length of the CDR3 is 16 residues. A word on this clone: Its matching antigen is unknown.

Measured with immunoSEQ multiplex PCR; TCRdb has only the in-frame clones, and not every one. The table lists about 100,000 clones, about nine tenths of them singletons. Broader study findings: The donor group comprised mostly white British people and more females; the analysis possibly underestimated clonal diversity. Of spike-specific TCRs, nearly half reportedly target regions left unmutated in variants. Sampling captured repertoires only after the peak T cell response. Spike-specific TCR breadth and depth both grew after two AZD1222 doses.

The TCR originated in an adult who received the AZD1222 COVID-19 vaccine. The genes are TRBV29-1 and TRBJ1-1; D remains ambiguous. The source was peripheral blood, collected 28 days after the second AZD1222 dose. CDR3 amino acids: CSVEGRSGRADTEAFF. In nucleotides, the CDR3 is TGCAGCGTTGAAGGAAGGTCAGGTCGAGCGGACACTGAAGCTTTCTTT. The variable domain in full, completed from reference TRBV29-1 and TRBJ1-1, reads SAVISQKPSRDICQRGTSLTIQCQVDSQVTMMFWYRQQPGQSLTLIATANQGSEATYESGFVIDKFPISRPNLTFSTLTVSNMSPEDSSIYLCSVEGRSGRADTEAFFGQGTRLTVV.